The 14 T cell receptor beta chains presented below share a single source sample, sequenced in a study of tumor-infiltrating lymphocytes in oesophageal squamous cell carcinoma. TCRdb fed the PCR reads into MiXCR, producing one record per CDR3 protein. The data contain 13,000 to 15,000 distinct CDR3 sequences, roughly 47% of them singletons. The specimen was blood. These receptor sequences come from a male donor with esophageal squamous cell carcinoma.

The chain combines TRBV7-6 with TRBJ2-5, with TRBD2 identical over 9 bases. The CDR3 consists of 15 residues. The J segment lost 11 bases and the V segment lost 5 bases, leaving 15 bases of the junction unmatched. Germline assignment: CDR1 SGHVS and CDR2 FNYEAQ. The CDR3 sequence: CASSPRTSVYNEQYF. Here the CDR3 DNA reads TGTGCCAGCAGCCCCCGGACTAGCGTGTACAATGAGCAGTACTTC.

The gene calls are TRBV7-6 and TRBJ2-1; TRBD2 is a possible D gene (5 bases). Between the trimmed V and J ends, which lost 4 bases and 5 bases, there was a span of 6 bases. The CDR3 sequence is 12 residues long. Looked up from germline, CDR1 is SGHVS and CDR2 is FNYEAQ. CDR3 amino acids: CASSSGNNEQFF. The CDR3 region has the DNA TGTGCCAGCAGCTCCGGGAACAATGAGCAGTTCTTC.

For this clonotype: At one boundary the junction diverges from the germline segment, which might be a read error. J is TRBJ2-4 and V is TRBV7-6; D is possibly TRBD1 (5 bases). This CDR3 has 14 residues. Germline V gives CDR1 SGHVS, CDR2 FNYEAQ. The CDR3 DNA sequence: TGTGCCGGCAGCCTTAGGGGCCCGAACACTGAAGCTTTCTTC. Translating it yields CAGSLRGPNTEAFF.

Many counts were recorded for this clonotype. The chain employs TRBV24-1 and TRBJ2-1; D call uncertain. Trimming shortened V by 4 bases and J by 2 bases, and 11 bases separated the two germline ends. This CDR3 region has 15 residues. Germline V lookup: CDR1 KGHDR, CDR2 SFDVKD. The CDR3 nucleotides read TGTGCCACCAGTGAACAGACGGGTGCCTACAATGAGCAGTTCTTC. Its translation: CATSEQTGAYNEQFF.

The chain joins TRBV20-1 to TRBJ2-7; 10 bases match TRBD2. Matching the DNA end better, TRBJ2-1 makes the J call doubtful. The germline V gene encodes CDR1 DFQATT and CDR2 SNEGSKA (reference sequence). The CDR3 totals 13 residues. The CDR3 loop reads CSGSSGGYNEQFF. In nucleotides, the CDR3 is TGCAGTGGCTCTAGCGGGGGTTACAATGAGCAGTTCTTC.

This clonotype has just a few counts. A read error may be the cause here, since a much bigger clone is one base away. This sequence joins TRBV5-1 and TRBJ2-5; maybe TRBD2 (6 bases). This CDR3 is 14 amino acids long. Germline V gene sequence: CDR1 SGHRS, CDR2 YFSETQ. Here the CDR3 DNA reads TGCGCCAGCAGCTTGGAAGGGAGGACCGGGGAGCTGTATTTT. This encodes CASSLEGRTGELYF.

The sample holds one count of this clonotype. An end of the junction differs from the germline gene, which may be a read error. The V gene is TRBV11-2, the J gene TRBJ2-3; D is unclear. The V gene's germline CDR1 is SGHAT and CDR2 FQNNGV. This CDR3 has 13 amino acids. CDR3 nucleotides: TGTGCCAGCACCCAAGCGCGGCAAGAGACCCTGTACTTC. Protein: CASTQARQETLYF. The whole variable domain, filled in from reference TRBV11-2 and TRBJ2-3, reads EAGVAQSPRYKIIEKRQSVAFWCNPISGHATLYWYQQILGQGPKLLIQFQNNGVVDDSQLPKDRFSAERLKGVDSTLKIQPAKLEDSAVYLCASTQARQETLYFGPGTRLTVL.

About this clonotype itself: The CDR3 ends on some other residue instead of the conserved phenylalanine or tryptophan, so this is likely a read error. The DNA is omitted, as the CDR3 cannot be located on it reliably, and the CDR3 follows TCRdb's listing. The chain uses TRBV6-2 or TRBV6-3 and TRBJ1-1; the DNA was not used to check the table's D call, TRBD1. Germline V gene data show CDR1 as MNHEY and CDR2 as SVGEGT. Counting both end residues, the CDR3 totals 18 amino acids. CDR3 protein: CASRPTGQGREETQYFGP.

This clonotype was counted at least ten times. The chain links TRBV7-3 to TRBJ2-3, with D perhaps TRBD1 (6 bases). The V and J ends lost 4 bases and 1 base respectively, with 12 bases between them. CDR3 length: 15 amino acids. Germline CDR1 reads SGHTA; CDR2 reads FQGTGA. This CDR3 reads CASSYYRECTDTQYF. Here the CDR3 DNA reads TGTGCCAGCAGCTACTACAGGGAGTGCACAGATACGCAGTATTTT.

On this clonotype: This is likely a read error, given that the CDR3 carries no conserved phenylalanine or tryptophan at its end. The limits of the CDR3 on the DNA are not certain, so only TCRdb's listed CDR3 is given. The chain links TRBV7-2 to TRBJ2-3; the table's D call, TRBD2, was not checked against the DNA. The CDR3 region is 16 residues in length, termini included. Germline lookup yields CDR1 SGHTA and CDR2 FQGNSA. The CDR3 loop reads CASSLAGTLNEQFFGP.

The gene calls are TRBV7-3 and TRBJ2-5, with D maybe TRBD2 (6 bases). Trimming stripped 5 bases from V and 7 bases from J, with 14 bases between. Germline CDR1 reads SGHTA; CDR2 reads FQGTGA. The CDR3 covers 13 residues. CDR3 sequence reads: CASSPHGGTTQYF. The CDR3 region has the DNA TGTGCCAGCAGCCCCCACGGGGGTACGACCCAGTACTTC.

The chain uses TRBV5-4 and TRBJ2-7; no definite D call. Deletions cut 5 bases from V and 2 bases from J, with 14 bases between. From germline, CDR1 is SGHNT and CDR2 YYREEE (reference sequence). The CDR3 contains 14 residues. CDR3 in amino acids: CASSSVSPPYEQYF. For the CDR3, the DNA is TGTGCCAGCAGTTCCGTTTCCCCCCCCTACGAGCAGTACTTC.

This clonotype was recorded many times. At one end, the junction sequence differs from germline, possibly due to a read error. This chain connects TRBV6-1 to TRBJ2-7; tentative D call: TRBD1 (6 bases). Looked up from germline, CDR1 is MNHNS and CDR2 is SASEGT. The CDR3 has 15 residues. CDR3 region: CASSELQGINSPLHF. Written as DNA, the CDR3 is TGTGCCAGCAGTGAGCTTCAGGGGATTAATTCACCCCTCCACTTC.

Of note for this clonotype: The junction differs from germline at one of its ends, possibly a read error. The chain is built from TRBV6-1 and TRBJ2-1, with 10 bases identical to TRBD2. The CDR3 totals 14 residues. The germline CDR1 and CDR2 sequences are MNHNS and SASEGT. This chain's CDR3 is CASREAGGPVEQFF. In DNA form, the CDR3 reads TGTGCCAGCAGGGAAGCGGGAGGGCCGGTAGAGCAGTTCTTC.